These 15 T cell receptor beta chains were sequenced from one sample in a study of blood T cell repertoires in COVID-19. Sequenced by immunoSEQ multiplex PCR; TCRdb stores in-frame clones only, minus some. The profile shows about 140,000 clones, roughly 85% of them singletons. The sequenced material came from peripheral blood. The receptor set was obtained from a man in his forties or fifties with acute or convalescent COVID-19.

The chain recombines TRBV18 with TRBJ1-6; 10 positions match TRBD1. The germline V gene has CDR1 KGHSH and CDR2 LQKENI. The length of the CDR3 is 17 residues. J gave up 10 bases and V 4 bases, and 13 bases lay outside the gene matches. The CDR3 reads CASSLEPAGQGGSPLHF. The CDR3 DNA reads TGTGCCAGCTCACTAGAACCTGCAGGACAGGGGGGATCACCCCTCCACTTT.

The CDR3 DNA is TGTGCCAGTAACCAAGGACTACCCACAGATACGCAGTATTTT. Residues: CASNQGLPTDTQYF. This chain connects TRBV19 to TRBJ2-3; tentative D call: TRBD2 (6 bases). Trimming pared 7 bases from V and 2 bases from J, leaving 13 bases between. Germline assignment: CDR1 LNHDA and CDR2 SQIVND (reference sequence). The CDR3 spans 14 residues.

The rearrangement links TRBV5-5 to TRBJ1-4, with 10 bases aligning to TRBD1. This CDR3 spans 14 amino acids. V lost 4 bases to trimming and J lost 8 bases; unmatched junction nucleotides: 5. Germline V gives CDR1 SGHKS, CDR2 YYEKEE (reference sequence). The CDR3 nucleotides read TGTGCCAGCAGCAGGGGACAGGGGCGGGAAAAACTGTTTTTT. Amino acid sequence: CASSRGQGREKLFF.

The chain links TRBV7-3 to TRBJ2-1; D uncertain. V shed 4 bases and J shed 2 bases, with 12 bases lying between them. The CDR3 extends over 15 amino acids. Germline CDR1 SGHTA, CDR2 FQGTGA. The DNA for the CDR3 is TGTGCCAGCAGCTCTGACTCGGGTGCCTACAATGAGCAGTTCTTC. Protein product: CASSSDSGAYNEQFF.

This chain joins TRBV27 and TRBJ1-2, with TRBD1 matching 9 bases. Germline V gene data show CDR1 as MNHEY and CDR2 as SMNVEV (reference sequence). The CDR3 length is 14 residues. After removal of 4 bases from V and 8 bases from J, the junction contained 8 bases not matched to a gene. In nucleotides, the CDR3 is TGTGCCAGCAGTTCCCAGGACAGGGGAGACGGCTACACCTTC. It yields the protein CASSSQDRGDGYTF.

This sequence joins TRBV19 and TRBJ2-1, with D tentatively TRBD2 (5 bases). The CDR3 length is 12 residues. V was clipped by 6 bases and J by 13 bases, with 16 bases between them. Germline V gene sequence: CDR1 LNHDA, CDR2 SQIVND (reference sequence). The DNA for the CDR3 is TGTGCCAGTAGCCCGTCGGGAAGAGTACAGTTCTTC. This translates into CASSPSGRVQFF.

The chain recombines TRBV19 with TRBJ2-7; TRBD2 matches 7 bases. The V segment lost 2 bases and the J segment 0 bases; nucleotides outside the gene matches: 13. CDR1 is LNHDA and CDR2 is SQIVND in the germline V gene (reference sequence). The CDR3 covers 18 residues. CDR3 in amino acids: CASSIRRPLRGDSYEQYF. CDR3 nucleotide sequence: TGTGCCAGTAGTATAAGGCGGCCCCTCCGGGGGGACTCCTACGAGCAGTACTTC. The full variable domain, with the rest looked up from reference TRBV19 and TRBJ2-7, is DGGITQSPKYLFRKEGQNVTLSCEQNLNHDAMYWYRQDPGQGLRLIYYSQIVNDFQKGDIAEGYSVSREKKESFPLTVTSAQKNPTAFYLCASSIRRPLRGDSYEQYFGPGTRLTVT.

CDR3 DNA sequence: TGTGCCAGCAGCAGACAGGGAGACGGGGCCGGGGAGCTGTTTTTT. It specifies CASSRQGDGAGELFF. V and J are TRBV7-3 and TRBJ2-2; 7 nucleotides line up with TRBD1. This CDR3 spans 15 amino acids. Germline loops: CDR1 SGHTA, CDR2 FQGTGA. The junction had 9 bases not matched to a gene; V was cut back by 5 bases and J by 6 bases.

This sequence joins TRBV18 and TRBJ1-5, with 8 bases aligning to TRBD1. The CDR3 is 13 residues long. V shed 3 bases, J shed 8 bases, and the junction held 3 bases outside the gene matches. Germline V CDR1 and CDR2: KGHSH, LQKENI. The DNA of the CDR3 is TGTGCCAGCTCACCGGACAGGGTGAAGCCCCAGCATTTT. Translated, it gives CASSPDRVKPQHF.

The rearrangement links TRBV19 to TRBJ1-3; D call uncertain. Between the trimmed V and J ends, which lost 7 bases and 1 base, there was a span of 17 bases. The germline V gene encodes CDR1 LNHDA and CDR2 SQIVND (reference sequence). This CDR3 has 16 residues. CDR3 coding DNA: TGTGCCAGTATTGAGAGGGTGCCTCTTTCTGGAAACACCATATATTTT. It yields the protein CASIERVPLSGNTIYF.

CDR3 nucleotides: TGCGCCAGCAGCTTGGCTGCAGTGACAGTCGGGCAATCAAGCTCCTATAATTCACCCCTCCACTTT. Translation: CASSLAAVTVGQSSSYNSPLHF. The chain has TRBV5-1 and TRBJ1-6, with a tentative D call TRBD1 (5 bases). The germline gives CDR1 SGHRS, CDR2 YFSETQ. CDR3 length: 22 amino acids. Trimming removed 0 bases from V and 0 bases from J, with 25 bases in between.

This chain links TRBV6-2 or TRBV6-3 with TRBJ1-2, with TRBD1 matching 11 bases. V lost 5 bases and J lost 2; bases outside the gene matches: 4. CDR1 is MNHEY, CDR2 SVGEGT, per germline. The CDR3 sequence is 15 residues long. CDR3 sequence (DNA): TGTGCCAGCAGTAAGGACAGGGGGCTAAACTATGGCTACACCTTC. It codes for CASSKDRGLNYGYTF.

This chain uses TRBV5-6 with TRBJ1-5; D not resolved. V dropped 0 bases and J dropped 5 bases, with 6 bases sitting between them. Germline V gene data show CDR1 as SGHDT and CDR2 as YYEEEE. This CDR3 contains 13 residues. CDR3 in amino acids: CASSLAADQPQHF. In DNA, the CDR3 is TGTGCCAGCAGCTTGGCGGCGGATCAGCCCCAGCATTTT. Drawing the rest from reference TRBV5-6 and TRBJ1-5, the complete variable domain is DAGVTQSPTHLIKTRGQQVTLRCSPKSGHDTVSWYQQALGQGPQFIFQYYEEEERQRGNFPDRFSGHQFPNYSSELNVNALLLGDSALYLCASSLAADQPQHFGDGTRLSIL.

The chain joins TRBV11-1 to TRBJ1-4; weak D call: TRBD1 (5 bases). Trimming pared 0 bases from V and 8 bases from J, leaving 10 bases between. The germline V gene encodes CDR1 SGHAT and CDR2 FQDESV (reference sequence). CDR3 length equals 14 residues. The CDR3 DNA reads as TGTGCCAGCAGCTTAGCGCCGGGGGTCGAAAAACTGTTTTTT. Amino acids: CASSLAPGVEKLFF.

The chain is built from TRBV2 and TRBJ1-5; TRBD1 aligns across 9 bases. CDR3 length: 13 amino acids. Germline V gene sequence: CDR1 SNHLY, CDR2 FYNNEI. The trim removed 8 bases at V and 3 bases at J, leaving 2 bases unmatched. The CDR3 coding sequence is TGTGCCAGCCGGGACAGGGTCAATCAGCCCCAGCATTTT. It translates to CASRDRVNQPQHF.